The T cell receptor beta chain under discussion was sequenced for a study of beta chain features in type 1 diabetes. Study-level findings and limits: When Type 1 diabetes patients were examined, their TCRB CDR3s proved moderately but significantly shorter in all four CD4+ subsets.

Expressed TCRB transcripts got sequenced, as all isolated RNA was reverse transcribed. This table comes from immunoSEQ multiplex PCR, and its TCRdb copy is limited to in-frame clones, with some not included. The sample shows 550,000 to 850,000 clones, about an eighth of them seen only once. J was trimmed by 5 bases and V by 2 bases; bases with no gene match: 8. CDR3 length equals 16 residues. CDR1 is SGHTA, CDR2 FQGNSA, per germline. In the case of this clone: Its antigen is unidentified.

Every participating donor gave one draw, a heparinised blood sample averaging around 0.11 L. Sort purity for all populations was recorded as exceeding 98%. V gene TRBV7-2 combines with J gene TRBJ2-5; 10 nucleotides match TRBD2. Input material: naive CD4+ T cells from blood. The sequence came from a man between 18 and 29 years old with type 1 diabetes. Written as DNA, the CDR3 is TGTGCCAGCAGCTTACTAGCGGGGGCCGGAGGCGAGACCCAGTACTTC. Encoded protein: CASSLLAGAGGETQYF.